This TCR beta chain was sequenced in a study of OX40 agonist ivuxolimab in advanced cancers. Looking at the study overall: Ivuxolimab was a fully human IgG2 agonistic monoclonal antibody targeting the costimulatory receptor OX40 (CD134). Intravenous ivuxolimab was administered to patients every 2 weeks at six dose levels: 0.01, 0.1, 0.3, 1.5, 3 and 10 mg/kg. Among the roughly 50 dose-escalation patients, around 19 had hepatocellular carcinoma, approximately 15 melanoma, 9 renal cell carcinoma and 9 head and neck cancer. In the dose-escalation cohort, 82.7% of patients were male, and the mean age was approximately 60 years, with a range of roughly 23 to 85. Prior anti-PD-1, anti-PD-L1 or anti-CTLA-4 therapy was permitted, and roughly two fifths of dose-escalation patients had received checkpoint inhibitors. Partial responses occurred in three dose-escalation patients: two with cutaneous melanoma and one with hepatocellular carcinoma. Peripheral TCRbeta sequencing was intended to test whether TCR sequence diversity was altered and clonal T-cell expansion was caused by ivuxolimab. The paper reports the monotherapy dose-escalation portion (N ≈ 52 patients) of the phase I ivuxolimab trial. Overall study results and their limits: Which antigens the clonally expanded peripheral T cells were specific for was not determined. In the 0.1-3.0 mg/kg groups, partial responders were among the patients with the lowest normalized peripheral clonal expansion, particularly in CD8+ T cells. After ivuxolimab, CD8+ T cells had more expanded clones than CD4+ T cells on average. At doses of 0.1 to 3.0 mg/kg, clonal expansion of both CD4+ and CD8+ blood T cells was observed from baseline to week 6. Low levels of normalized T-cell clonal expansion were also shown by some nonresponding patients.

To sequence the TCRbeta CDR3 region, genomic DNA was isolated from the sorted cells. The immunoSEQ Assay was used to sequence the TCRbeta CDR3 regions. TCRdb mirrors the immuneACCESS table, restricted to in-frame sequences. Some clones are absent from its copies; in checked studies, under half trace to an unresolved V gene, and the reason for the others is unknown. A total of roughly 100,000 clones appear in this sample, just under 90% of them only once. Of the sample, 6.5% to 9% falls within the top ten clones. Patients with autoimmune disease history or receiving systemic immunosuppression were excluded from the trial. Peripheral blood for TCR sequencing was drawn from every dose cohort at baseline, at cycle 4 day 1 and at cycle 7 day 1. Samples were obtained from an open-label, multicenter, first-in-human phase I dose-escalation trial of ivuxolimab. The trial enrolled adults with locally advanced or metastatic head and neck squamous cell, hepatocellular, melanoma or renal cell carcinoma. Before TCR sequencing, CD4+ and CD8+ T cells were separately sorted from peripheral blood.

With regard to this clone: There is no known antigen for this receptor. Base qualities are not recorded, but no much larger clone differs from it by a single base.

There are 15 amino acids in the CDR3, from cysteine to phenylalanine inclusive. Of all the DNA, just the CDR3 is kept, 45 bases in frame from base 1. V and J are truncated by 3 bases and 2 bases respectively, leaving an intervening sequence of 11 bases. CDR1 and CDR2, looked up from the germline V gene, are MGHRA and YSYEKL. In this chain, TRBV4-1 is recombined with TRBJ2-1; TRBD2 is a possible D gene, resting on 5 matching bases. The sequencing used CD4+ or CD8+ T cells sorted from blood, collected in a trial of the OX40 agonist ivuxolimab. This clonotype was sampled from an adult with an advanced solid tumor such as melanoma, head and neck, liver or kidney cancer. The CDR3 is CASSQDEGPYNEQFF. The nucleotides read TGCGCCAGCAGCCAGGACGAGGGCCCCTACAATGAGCAGTTCTTC.